This T cell receptor beta chain appears in the sequencing data of a study of OX40 agonist ivuxolimab in advanced cancers. Broadly, across the study: Ivuxolimab was an agonistic, fully human IgG2 monoclonal antibody directed against OX40 (CD134), a costimulatory receptor. Intravenous ivuxolimab was administered to patients every 2 weeks at six dose levels: 0.01, 0.1, 0.3, 1.5, 3 and 10 mg/kg. Among the roughly 50 dose-escalation patients, roughly 20 had hepatocellular carcinoma, around 15 melanoma, 9 renal cell carcinoma and 9 head and neck cancer. The dose-escalation cohort was 82.7% male with a mean age of roughly 60 years, ranging from roughly 20 to 80. Patients were allowed to have had prior anti-PD-1, anti-PD-L1 or anti-CTLA-4 therapy, and approximately 40% of the dose-escalation patients had been treated with checkpoint inhibitors. Three dose-escalation patients achieved partial responses, one with hepatocellular carcinoma and two with cutaneous melanoma. Peripheral TCRbeta sequencing aimed to test whether ivuxolimab altered TCR sequence diversity and caused clonal T-cell expansion. The paper covers the monotherapy dose-escalation part of the phase I ivuxolimab trial, which included N of about 56 patients. Overall results and qualifications from the work: Which antigens the clonally expanded peripheral T cells were specific for was not determined. Low levels of normalized T-cell clonal expansion were also shown by some nonresponding patients. At doses of 0.1 to 3.0 mg/kg, clonal expansion of both CD4+ and CD8+ blood T cells was observed from baseline to week 6. In partial responders in the 0.1-3.0 mg/kg groups, normalized peripheral clonal expansion was found to be among the lowest, especially among CD8+ T cells. After ivuxolimab, more expanded clones were found on average in CD8+ T cells than in CD4+ T cells.

This clone was seen more than once but under ten times. Its antigen is not yet known. No base-level quality is on record; no much larger clone is a single base apart. Genomic DNA was isolated from the sorted cells so that the TCRbeta CDR3 region could be sequenced. The immunoSEQ Assay was used for sequencing of TCRbeta CDR3 regions. Sourced from immuneACCESS, this table was stored by TCRdb with only in-frame sequences that have V and J called. A share of the clones is absent; for the studies checked, an unresolved V gene accounts for under half, and the remainder has no known explanation. This sample lists tens of thousands of clones; 84% were detected once. The ten largest clones add up to around 25% of the sample. The trial excluded patients who had a history of autoimmune disease or who were on systemic immunosuppression. Peripheral blood for TCR sequencing was drawn from every dose cohort at baseline, at cycle 4 day 1 and at cycle 7 day 1. Samples were obtained from an open-label, multicenter, first-in-human phase I dose-escalation trial of ivuxolimab. Adults with locally advanced or metastatic head and neck squamous cell, hepatocellular, melanoma or renal cell carcinoma were enrolled in the trial. Before TCR sequencing, CD4+ T cells and CD8+ T cells from peripheral blood were sorted into separate populations.

The CDR1 and CDR2 encoded by the germline V gene are SGHAT and FQNNGV. V is reduced by 2 bases and J by 3 bases, leaving a spacing of 20 bases between them. The CDR3 runs 17 amino acids, cysteine and phenylalanine included. Only the CDR3 part of the read is kept: 51 bases, read in frame from the first base. This receptor was obtained from an adult with an advanced solid tumor such as melanoma, head and neck, liver or kidney cancer. The specimen was CD4+ or CD8+ T cells sorted from blood, collected in a trial of the OX40 agonist ivuxolimab. The chain is assembled from TRBV11-2 and TRBJ2-7; TRBD1 could be the D gene, as 6 bases match. The nucleotide sequence is TGTGCCAGCAGCTTAAAGGGGGTGGGTCCATGGGTCTACGAGCAGTACTTC. The translation is CASSLKGVGPWVYEQYF.